These 13 T cell receptor beta chains were sequenced from one sample in a study of somatic mutations in cytotoxic T cells in rheumatoid arthritis. TCRdb keeps only in-frame clones here, not all; method: immunoSEQ multiplex PCR. The profile shows 14,000 or so clones, more than 60% of them singletons. Sequenced sample: CD8+ T cells sorted from blood. These receptors all stem from an adult with rheumatoid arthritis.

The chain carries TRBV29-1 and TRBJ1-1, with a possible D match to TRBD1 (5 bases). The length of the CDR3 is 12 residues. V was trimmed by 7 bases and J by 6 bases, leaving 15 bases between them. The germline V gene encodes CDR1 SQVTM and CDR2 ANQGSEA. CDR3 sequence (DNA): TGCAGCGCGATTGGGGGAGGGTCTGAAGCTTTCTTT. Protein: CSAIGGGSEAFF.

This clone occurred a few times. The chain joins TRBV4-1 to TRBJ2-7, with 7 positions matching TRBD1. V dropped 2 bases and J dropped 2; count of bases not matched to a gene: 6. Germline-derived CDR1 and CDR2 are MGHRA and YSYEKL. This CDR3 is built from 15 residues. CDR3: CASSQTPQGPYEQYF. CDR3 DNA: TGCGCCAGCAGCCAAACCCCACAGGGGCCCTACGAGCAGTACTTC.

The chain has TRBV27 and TRBJ2-5; TRBD1 agrees at 10 bases. The CDR3 runs 14 residues. Germline V gene data show CDR1 as MNHEY and CDR2 as SMNVEV (reference sequence). J was trimmed by 3 bases and V by 4 bases; bases with no gene match: 2. CDR3 coding DNA: TGTGCCAGCAGTTGGGGGACAGGGGAAGAGACCCAGTACTTC. It is translated as CASSWGTGEETQYF.

This sequence joins TRBV6-1 and TRBJ1-3; D remains ambiguous. From germline, CDR1 is MNHNS and CDR2 SASEGT. CDR3 length equals 15 residues. V was pared by 2 bases and J by 0 bases, with 8 bases between. In DNA, the CDR3 is TGTGCCAGCAGTGAATATCCAAGCTCTGGAAACACCATATATTTT. This translates into CASSEYPSSGNTIYF.

This clone was picked up one time. This chain connects TRBV5-4 to TRBJ2-7; D not certain. In germline, CDR1 is SGHNT, CDR2 YYREEE (reference sequence). This CDR3 is 14 amino acids long. V shed 1 base and J shed 2 bases, with 10 bases lying between them. This chain's CDR3 is CASSLWVGTYEQYF. The CDR3 DNA sequence: TGTGCCAGCAGCTTGTGGGTGGGGACCTACGAGCAGTACTTC.

The rearrangement links TRBV4-2 to TRBJ1-1; 8 bases map to TRBD1. Germline V gene data show CDR1 as LGHNA and CDR2 as YNFKEQ. The V segment lost 0 bases and the J segment 3 bases; nucleotides outside the gene matches: 3. CDR3 length: 15 amino acids. CDR3 nucleotides: TGTGCCAGCAGCCAAGACGGACAGGGCTACACTGAAGCTTTCTTT. It yields the protein CASSQDGQGYTEAFF.

The sample holds one count of this clone. Its ends do not fully match the called genes, so a read error is possible. The rearrangement joins TRBV4-1 to TRBJ1-5, with D unresolved. The CDR3 has 11 amino acids. Germline CDR1 and CDR2: MGHRA and YSYEKL. This CDR3 is CASGQGQAQHF. The CDR3 bases are TGCGCCAGCGGCCAAGGTCAGGCCCAGCATTTT.

The chain recombines TRBV7-9 with TRBJ2-7; TRBD2 aligns across 7 bases. The CDR3 has 14 residues. Germline trimming cut 4 bases from V and 6 bases from J; bases unmatched to any gene: 9. Germline loops: CDR1 SEHNR, CDR2 FQNEAQ (reference sequence). CDR3 region: CASSYPSGASEQYF. DNA for the CDR3: TGTGCCAGCAGCTACCCCAGCGGGGCAAGCGAGCAGTACTTC.

V and J are TRBV19 and TRBJ2-7, with 11 nucleotides matching TRBD2. V lost 5 bases to trimming and J lost 4 bases; unmatched junction nucleotides: 7. The CDR3 is 15 amino acids. The V gene's germline CDR1 is LNHDA and CDR2 SQIVND (reference sequence). Here the CDR3 reads CASSARLAGRYEQYF. The CDR3 bases are TGTGCCAGTAGTGCTCGACTAGCGGGAAGGTACGAGCAGTACTTC.

J is TRBJ2-2 and V is TRBV27; D is undetermined. Germline V gives CDR1 MNHEY, CDR2 SMNVEV (reference sequence). The CDR3 contains 12 residues. With 6 bases removed from V and 1 base from J, the gap between germline ends came to 3 bases. The CDR3 sequence: CASRWNTGELFF. The CDR3 DNA reads TGTGCCAGCAGATGGAACACCGGGGAGCTGTTTTTT.

In this sample, this clone turned up a few times. This chain joins TRBV7-9 and TRBJ1-2; D might be TRBD1 (5 bases). V lost 6 bases, J lost 5 bases, and 13 bases lay in between. This CDR3 has 13 residues. Germline lookup yields CDR1 SEHNR and CDR2 FQNEAQ (reference sequence). CDR3 amino acids: CASRTRGVYGYTF. CDR3 coding DNA: TGTGCCAGCAGAACCCGAGGGGTTTATGGCTACACCTTC.

The rearrangement uses TRBV5-4 and TRBJ1-2; D unresolved. CDR1 and CDR2 from the germline V gene are SGHNT and YYREEE (reference sequence). V was trimmed by 0 bases and J by 1 base, leaving 7 bases between them. The CDR3 has 14 residues. CDR3 region: CASSLGTSNYGYTF. The CDR3 DNA reads TGTGCCAGCAGCTTGGGGACTAGTAACTATGGCTACACCTTC.

V gene TRBV27 combines with J gene TRBJ1-1, with 7 positions matching TRBD1. The CDR3 runs to 13 residues. The trim removed 10 bases at V and 0 bases at J, leaving 5 bases unmatched. In germline, CDR1 is MNHEY, CDR2 SMNVEV (reference sequence). CDR3 region: CATSTGMNTEAFF. The CDR3 DNA reads TGTGCCACCTCGACAGGGATGAACACTGAAGCTTTCTTT.